This entry features one T cell receptor (beta chain) sequence. Donors ranged from about 6 to 95 years old and were healthy Caucasians in Russia. Samples each yielded at least 6 micrograms of total RNA. Through a sample-barcoded 5' primer and a J-beta primer mix, a second PCR was run for roughly 7 to 12 cycles. From each sample, at least 2.5 million paired-end reads containing CDR3 were obtained. TCRdb redid the calling of the 5' RACE reads with MiXCR, one entry per CDR3 protein. The sample shows about 680,000 distinct CDR3 sequences, around 48% of them seen only once. This sample was taken from a study of blood T cells in healthy people across ages. The length of the CDR3 is 15 residues. The V and J ends lost 6 bases and 2 bases, in that order; junction bases with no gene match: 7. CDR1 and CDR2 from the germline V gene are MDHEN and SYDVKM.

The V call is TRBV28, the J call TRBJ2-3, with TRBD1 matching over 8 bases. Sequencing used blood. The sequence derives from a woman aged 60-75 years in good health. The CDR3 reads CASRLTGAYTDTQYF. CDR3 in DNA: TGTGCCAGCAGACTGACAGGGGCGTACACAGATACGCAGTATTTT.